The text below deals with one T cell receptor (beta chain). These data come from a study of cytomegalovirus exposure and HLA in healthy donors. Healthy individuals who donated bone marrow served as the donors. With 60 Vbeta and 13 Jbeta primers, the PCR was carried out. Produced via immunoSEQ multiplex PCR; TCRdb's table is partial and in-frame only. The top ten hold approximately 4.8% of the sample, which has over 85,000 clones, 63% seen once. This CDR3 is 15 amino acids long. In germline, CDR1 is SNHLY, CDR2 FYNNEI. V lost 3 bases and J lost 7, with 15 bases in between. The clonotype was recovered from a human donor in good health. The sample taken for sequencing was PBMCs. V and J are TRBV2 and TRBJ1-4; D is possibly TRBD1 (6 bases). CDR3 in amino acids: CASSEFNRASEKLFF. In DNA form, the CDR3 reads TGTGCCAGCAGTGAGTTCAACAGGGCATCTGAAAAACTGTTTTTT.